This TCR beta chain appears in the sequencing data of a study of blood T cell repertoires in COVID-19. CDR3 length equals 13 residues. Trimming shortened V by 4 bases and J by 2 bases, and 8 bases separated the two germline ends. Germline V gene lookup returns CDR1 SNHLY and CDR2 FYNNEI. Only in-frame clones appear in the TCRdb table, and some are missing; sequencing was by immunoSEQ multiplex PCR. The sample records 250,000 to 350,000 clones, roughly 86% being singletons. This chain joins TRBV2 and TRBJ1-2; a possible D gene is TRBD1 (6 bases). The specimen was PBMCs or T cells enriched from blood (not recorded which). The receptor comes from a woman in her twenties or thirties who had recovered from COVID-19. The CDR3 sequence: CASSATGNYGYTF. For the CDR3, the DNA is TGTGCCAGCAGTGCTACAGGGAACTATGGCTACACCTTC.